The clone carrying this T cell receptor (beta chain) is a singleton in its sample. Germline CDR1 GTSNPN, CDR2 SVGIG (reference sequence). The length of the CDR3 is 13 residues. V was shortened by 0 bases and J by 5 bases, with 7 bases between the two germline ends. The data originate from a study of regulatory dendritic cells for organ transplantation. Repertoires were generated with immunoSEQ multiplex PCR, while TCRdb's copy carries only in-frame clones and drops some. This table holds 25,000 to 35,000 clones, approximately 79% found once. The source of this sequence is a human donor in good health. The chain carries TRBV30 and TRBJ2-2; D is ambiguous. Sequencing used memory CD4+ T cells from blood. The subset is: CD45RO+ memory T cells. CDR3 nucleotide sequence: TGTGCCTGGAGTGTACAAGGAACCGGGGAGCTGTTTTTT. Amino acid sequence: CAWSVQGTGELFF.